Shown below are 25 T cell receptor beta chains from a single sample sequenced in a study of blood T cell repertoires in COVID-19. Profiling relied on immunoSEQ multiplex PCR, and the TCRdb table lists in-frame clones only, not all of them. There are approximately 190,000 clones in the sample; roughly 84% occur only once, and 3% to 3.5% lies in the top ten. Sequenced: PBMCs or T cells enriched from blood (not recorded which). Receptors were obtained from a woman aged 25 to 39 who had been exposed to COVID-19.

CDR3 in amino acids: CASSPTSGGLLDTQYF. In DNA form, the CDR3 reads TGTGCCAGCAGCCCGACTAGCGGGGGCCTCCTGGATACGCAGTATTTT. The J gene is TRBJ2-3, the V gene TRBV5-6, with 12 bases matching TRBD2. This CDR3 is built from 16 residues. Germline CDR1 SGHDT, CDR2 YYEEEE. V was pared by 4 bases and J by 6 bases, with 9 bases of the junction left unmatched.

The chain links TRBV3-1 (or the pseudogene TRBV3-2) to TRBJ1-1; tentative D call: TRBD1 (6 bases). The CDR3 length is 17 residues. Germline V CDR1 and CDR2: LGHDT, YNNKEL (reference sequence). V shed 5 bases and J shed 1 base, with 20 bases lying between them. The CDR3 loop reads CASSEWDIYIPNTEAFF. The CDR3 nucleotides are TGTGCCAGCAGCGAATGGGACATCTACATTCCGAACACTGAAGCTTTCTTT.

J is TRBJ2-5 and V is TRBV7-3; 15 bases line up with TRBD2. The CDR3 runs 17 residues. Germline V CDR1 and CDR2: SGHTA, FQGTGA. V lost 5 bases, J lost 2 bases, and 6 bases stayed unmatched. The CDR3 nucleotides are TGTGCCAGCAGCCTCGGGACTAGCGGGGGGCCGCAAGAGACCCAGTACTTC. Its translation: CASSLGTSGGPQETQYF.

This chain links TRBV6-5 with TRBJ2-7; the D gene is possibly TRBD1 (5 bases). There are 13 residues in the CDR3. Germline assignment: CDR1 MNHEY and CDR2 SVGAGI. Trimming left V 11 bases short and J 1 base short, with 15 bases between. The CDR3 here is CAVPFDSSYEQYF. CDR3 bases: TGTGCCGTCCCTTTCGACAGTTCCTACGAGCAGTACTTC.

The rearrangement links TRBV27 to TRBJ2-7, with D perhaps matching TRBD1 (6 bases). The CDR3 sequence is 13 residues long. The ends were cut back, 2 bases at V and 2 bases at J, with 7 bases in the middle. Germline CDR1 reads MNHEY; CDR2 reads SMNVEV (reference sequence). CDR3 in DNA: TGTGCCAGCAGTTTAGAGGGGGCCTACGAGCAGTACTTC. Translated, it gives CASSLEGAYEQYF.

The V gene is TRBV5-1, the J gene TRBJ1-1; 7 bases are shared with TRBD1. V gave up 4 bases and J gave up 5 bases; unmatched junction bases: 8. Germline V gene sequence: CDR1 SGHRS, CDR2 YFSETQ. The CDR3 loop spans 14 amino acids. CDR3 nucleotide sequence: TGCGCCAGCAGCAACCGAGGGGGCGGGACTGAAGCTTTCTTT. Translating gives CASSNRGGGTEAFF. The full variable domain, completed using reference TRBV5-1 and TRBJ1-1, is KAGVTQTPRYLIKTRGQQVTLSCSPISGHRSVSWYQQTPGQGLQFLFEYFSETQRNKGNFPGRFSGRQFSNSRSEMNVSTLELGDSALYLCASSNRGGGTEAFFGQGTRLTVV.

The chain uses TRBV10-2 and TRBJ1-2; D is possibly TRBD1 (6 bases). The V gene lost 8 bases and the J gene lost 6 bases, with 19 bases spanning the gap. The CDR3 totals 14 residues. Looked up from germline, CDR1 is WSHSY and CDR2 is SAAADI. The CDR3 reads CASVERGAWDGYTF. The CDR3 coding sequence is TGCGCCAGCGTCGAGCGGGGGGCCTGGGATGGCTACACCTTC.

The rearrangement links TRBV7-9 to TRBJ1-3; TRBD1 matches 7 bases. CDR1 is SEHNR, CDR2 FQNEAQ, per germline (reference sequence). V shed 5 bases, J shed 0 bases, and the junction held 10 bases outside the gene matches. This CDR3 has 17 residues. For the CDR3, the DNA is TGTGCCAGCAGCCCCACCCCACAGGGGAGCTCTGGAAACACCATATATTTT. It translates to CASSPTPQGSSGNTIYF.

V is TRBV5-1 and J is TRBJ1-6; 7 bases match TRBD1. Germline V gene data show CDR1 as SGHRS and CDR2 as YFSETQ. CDR3 length: 15 amino acids. The trim removed 5 bases at V and 3 bases at J, leaving 5 bases unmatched. CDR3 nucleotide sequence: TGCGCCAGCAGTCATGGGACAGACTATAATTCACCCCTCCACTTT. It yields the protein CASSHGTDYNSPLHF.

This clone was observed a handful of times. The chain couples TRBV3-1 (or the pseudogene TRBV3-2) to TRBJ1-2, with 7 bases fitting TRBD1. The CDR3 has 14 residues. Germline values: CDR1 LGHDT, CDR2 YNNKEL (reference sequence). The V gene end was trimmed by 4 bases and the J gene end by 4 bases; junction bases not matched to a gene: 6. The CDR3 loop is CASSRGQSSYGYTF. As DNA, the CDR3 is TGTGCCAGCAGCCGGGGACAGAGCAGCTATGGCTACACCTTC.

J is TRBJ2-5 and V is TRBV13; 15 nucleotides agree with TRBD2. This CDR3 spans 20 amino acids. After removal of 5 bases from V and 5 bases from J, the junction contained 18 bases not matched to a gene. In germline, CDR1 is PRHDT, CDR2 FYEKMQ (reference sequence). CDR3 nucleotide sequence: TGTGCCAGCAGCGTGGGACTAGCGGGGGGCATTCTAAGTGGCTATGAGACCCAGTACTTC. This encodes CASSVGLAGGILSGYETQYF.

The genes are TRBV6-5 and TRBJ1-2; D is ambiguous. The CDR3 sequence is 14 residues long. Looked up from germline, CDR1 is MNHEY and CDR2 is SVGAGI. V was pared by 2 bases and J by 7 bases, with 14 bases between. CDR3 DNA: TGTGCCAGCAGTTACGGCCGAATAAGGAGTGGCTACACCTTC. Translated, it gives CASSYGRIRSGYTF.

This rearrangement joins TRBV3-1 (or the pseudogene TRBV3-2) to TRBJ1-1; 7 bases match TRBD1. Per germline, CDR1 LGHDT and CDR2 YNNKEL (reference sequence). Losses at the gene ends were 4 bases for V and 6 bases for J; bases not matched to a gene: 8. The length of the CDR3 is 14 residues. The CDR3 DNA reads TGTGCCAGCAGCCCCCGTGAAGGGGGCGCTGAAGCTTTCTTT. The encoded protein is CASSPREGGAEAFF.

This clone showed up many times. V gene TRBV14 combines with J gene TRBJ2-7; 8 bases map to TRBD2. CDR1 and CDR2 (germline): SGHDN, FVKESK. This CDR3 contains 14 residues. The V segment lost 5 bases and the J segment 4 bases; nucleotides outside the gene matches: 7. CDR3 loop: CASSGGLEGYEQYF. CDR3 sequence (DNA): TGTGCCAGCAGCGGGGGACTAGAGGGATACGAGCAGTACTTC.

This chain uses TRBV5-4 with TRBJ2-1; TRBD1 matches at 9 bases. This CDR3 contains 16 residues. V shed 4 bases and J 4 bases; nucleotides not matched to a gene: 9. CDR1 and CDR2 (germline): SGHNT, YYREEE (reference sequence). The CDR3 reads CASSHNPGQGYNEQFF. CDR3 sequence (DNA): TGTGCCAGCAGCCATAACCCGGGACAGGGATACAATGAGCAGTTCTTC.

In this sample, this clone turned up once. This chain links TRBV7-2 with TRBJ1-2; D not resolved. The CDR3 runs to 13 residues. Trimming removed 4 bases at V and 4 bases at J, with 10 bases between. Germline assignment: CDR1 SGHTA and CDR2 FQGNSA. For the CDR3, the DNA is TGTGCCAGCAGCTCCCCTCCCTCCTATGGCTACACCTTC. Protein: CASSSPPSYGYTF.

This rearrangement joins TRBV19 to TRBJ1-2; no clear D. Germline-derived CDR1 and CDR2 are LNHDA and SQIVND (reference sequence). V lost 5 bases, J lost 13 bases, and 17 bases lay in between. This CDR3 has 12 residues. CDR3: CASSFRMGEGTF. CDR3 sequence (DNA): TGTGCCAGTAGTTTCCGTATGGGCGAGGGCACCTTC.

The chain carries TRBV6-2 or TRBV6-3 and TRBJ1-1; no definite D call. CDR1 and CDR2 (germline): MNHEY, SVGEGT. The CDR3 contains 11 residues. V was trimmed by 1 base and J by 10 bases, leaving 7 bases between them. Written as DNA, the CDR3 is TGTGCCAGCAGTTACTTACGGGGAGCTTTCTTT. Translated, it gives CASSYLRGAFF.

The CDR3 DNA follows: TGCGCCAGCAGCAGCGCGGGACCCTACGAGCAGTACTTC. Protein product: CASSSAGPYEQYF. The V and J genes are TRBV5-1 and TRBJ2-7, with D maybe TRBD2 (6 bases). V was trimmed by 4 bases and J by 2 bases, leaving 10 bases between them. Germline lookup yields CDR1 SGHRS and CDR2 YFSETQ. The CDR3 extends over 13 amino acids.

V is TRBV29-1 and J is TRBJ2-2; D remains ambiguous. V lost 6 bases and J 1 base, leaving 6 bases between the germline ends. CDR3 length equals 12 residues. CDR1 is SQVTM and CDR2 is ANQGSEA in the germline V gene. DNA for the CDR3: TGCAGCGTCCCAGAGAACACCGGGGAGCTGTTTTTT. Encoded protein: CSVPENTGELFF.

The CDR3 DNA follows: TGTGCCAGCAATGGACTGGGAGATGAGCAGTTCTTC. Encoded protein: CASNGLGDEQFF. This sequence joins TRBV27 and TRBJ2-1; tentative D call: TRBD2 (5 bases). V was clipped by 7 bases and J by 8 bases, with 12 bases between them. The germline CDR1 and CDR2 sequences are MNHEY and SMNVEV (reference sequence). The CDR3 extends over 12 amino acids.

The chain uses TRBV7-8 and TRBJ2-3; TRBD2 matches at 7 bases. J lost 1 base, V lost 2 bases, and 15 bases had no gene match. This CDR3 contains 19 residues. Germline values: CDR1 SGHVS, CDR2 FQNEAQ. This CDR3 is CASSLYPGIRTRGTDTQYF. The CDR3 DNA sequence: TGTGCCAGCAGCTTATATCCAGGGATACGGACTAGAGGCACAGATACGCAGTATTTT.

The rearrangement uses TRBV27 and TRBJ2-1, with 8 bases aligning to TRBD1. The trim removed 5 bases at V and 4 bases at J, leaving 16 bases unmatched. CDR1 and CDR2 from the germline V gene are MNHEY and SMNVEV (reference sequence). The CDR3 is 18 amino acids. This CDR3 is CASSPVGTGQGAYNEQFF. The CDR3 DNA reads TGTGCCAGCAGTCCCGTAGGTACAGGACAGGGCGCGTACAATGAGCAGTTCTTC.

This clone was counted a single time. The chain recombines TRBV19 with TRBJ1-1, with a tentative D call TRBD1 (6 bases). Germline values: CDR1 LNHDA, CDR2 SQIVND (reference sequence). The CDR3 has 13 residues. The germline V and J ends were trimmed by 7 bases and 3 bases, with 12 bases remaining between them. This CDR3 reads CASTPKGDTEAFF. CDR3 sequence (DNA): TGTGCCAGTACTCCAAAGGGGGACACTGAAGCTTTCTTT.

V is TRBV19 and J is TRBJ1-2; 10 bases agree with TRBD1. V gave up 9 bases and J gave up 4 bases; unmatched junction bases: 11. This CDR3 contains 15 residues. CDR1 and CDR2 from the germline V gene are LNHDA and SQIVND (reference sequence). The CDR3 DNA reads as TGTGCCAGCGAAAATGGGGGACAGGGGATCTATGGCTACACCTTC. It translates to CASENGGQGIYGYTF.